This T cell receptor (beta chain) was captured by sequencing in a study of cytomegalovirus exposure and HLA in healthy donors. Per the germline V gene, CDR1 is SGHAT and CDR2 is FQNNGV. J lost 4 bases, V lost 3 bases, and 1 base had no gene match. The CDR3 consists of 13 residues. Measured with immunoSEQ multiplex PCR; TCRdb has only the in-frame clones, and not every one. The profile shows about 73,000 clones, around 94% of them singletons. This clonotype originated in a woman under 30 in good health and CMV-seropositive. Sequencing was carried out using PBMCs. This chain joins TRBV11-2 and TRBJ1-2, with 8 bases fitting TRBD1. The CDR3 here is CASSLGQAYGYTF. The CDR3, as DNA: TGTGCCAGCAGCTTGGGACAGGCCTATGGCTACACCTTC.